Listed here is a single TCR beta chain. This record comes from a study of blood T cell repertoires in COVID-19. Data came from immunoSEQ multiplex PCR; TCRdb stores just in-frame clones and leaves some out. Of 85,000 to 120,000 clones listed, roughly four fifths are singletons. The TCR sequence derives from a man aged 35 to 55 with active or convalescent COVID-19. The source material was peripheral blood.

CDR3 sequence (DNA): TGTGCCAGCAGTATCCGGACAGGGAACGAGCAGTACTTC. Its protein is CASSIRTGNEQYF. The V gene is TRBV27, the J gene TRBJ2-7, with TRBD1 matching over 8 bases. The V and J ends lost 5 bases and 5 bases, in that order; junction bases with no gene match: 5. Germline V gene sequence: CDR1 MNHEY, CDR2 SMNVEV (reference sequence). The length of the CDR3 is 13 residues.